Following are 15 T cell receptor beta chains from one sample sequenced in a study of blood T cell repertoires in COVID-19. Profiled with immunoSEQ multiplex PCR; TCRdb holds only in-frame clones, not every one. Among around 300,000 clones, 75% to 90% were seen once, and the ten largest hold less than 3%. The sequenced material came from peripheral blood. The receptors originated from a woman aged 25 to 39 with active or convalescent COVID-19.

The genes are TRBV27 and TRBJ1-6; D uncertain. The V end was cut by 3 bases, the J end by 2 bases, with 8 bases between. The CDR3 covers 15 residues. Germline V CDR1 and CDR2: MNHEY, SMNVEV (reference sequence). CDR3 in DNA: TGTGCCAGCAGTTTTACAGAAACCTATAATTCACCCCTCCACTTT. Translated, it gives CASSFTETYNSPLHF.

The chain recombines TRBV18 with TRBJ2-3, with D uncertain. The CDR3 sequence is 11 residues long. Trimming pared 6 bases from V and 8 bases from J, leaving 9 bases between. Germline V gene data show CDR1 as KGHSH and CDR2 as LQKENI. The CDR3 DNA follows: TGTGCCAGCTCCATCCCCGGTACGCAGTATTTT. Translated: CASSIPGTQYF.

The chain recombines TRBV7-2 with TRBJ2-1; TRBD1 aligns across 10 bases. Germline lookup yields CDR1 SGHTA and CDR2 FQGNSA. Losses at the gene ends were 5 bases for V and 9 bases for J; bases not matched to a gene: 7. This CDR3 region has 14 residues. The CDR3, as DNA: TGTGCCAGCAGCGGACGACAGGGGGCGGGTGAGCAGTTCTTC. This encodes CASSGRQGAGEQFF.

V and J are TRBV28 and TRBJ2-3; 13 nucleotides match TRBD2. Looked up from germline, CDR1 is MDHEN and CDR2 is SYDVKM. V trimming: 6 bases; J trimming: 1 base; junction bases outside the gene matches: 4. The CDR3 has 16 amino acids. The CDR3 region is CASRDGLAGGTDTQYF. The CDR3 DNA is TGTGCCAGCAGAGACGGACTAGCGGGAGGCACAGATACGCAGTATTTT.

The chain couples TRBV7-3 to TRBJ1-2; 7 bases align to TRBD1. This CDR3 is built from 17 residues. V trimming: 5 bases; J trimming: 3 bases; junction bases outside the gene matches: 15. CDR1 SGHTA and CDR2 FQGTGA come from the germline V gene. CDR3 loop: CASSPTHGGGIDYGYTF. CDR3 sequence (DNA): TGTGCCAGCAGCCCCACCCACGGAGGGGGCATAGACTATGGCTACACCTTC. Full variable domain (outside the CDR3, taken from reference TRBV7-3 and TRBJ1-2): GAGVSQTPSNKVTEKGKYVELRCDPISGHTALYWYRQSLGQGPEFLIYFQGTGAADDSGLPNDRFFAVRPEGSVSTLKIQRTERGDSAVYLCASSPTHGGGIDYGYTFGSGTRLTVV.

This clone was seen a handful of times. The genes are TRBV18 and TRBJ1-3, with 7 bases lining up with TRBD1. The CDR3 runs to 15 residues. Germline V CDR1 and CDR2: KGHSH, LQKENI. The J segment lost 0 bases and the V segment lost 5 bases, leaving 4 bases of the junction unmatched. The CDR3 DNA sequence: TGTGCCAGCTCAAGCCGGGACAGCTCTGGAAACACCATATATTTT. It is translated as CASSSRDSSGNTIYF.

This chain joins TRBV10-3 and TRBJ1-5; TRBD1 aligns across 7 bases. V trimming: 6 bases; J trimming: 7 bases; junction bases outside the gene matches: 9. The germline CDR1 and CDR2 sequences are ENHRY and SYGVKD. The CDR3 covers 14 residues. The CDR3 nucleotides are TGTGCCATCAGCGGGGAAGGGGGCCGACAGCCCCAGCATTTT. This sequence encodes CAISGEGGRQPQHF.

The V and J genes are TRBV28 and TRBJ2-2; possibly TRBD2 for D (6 bases). From germline, CDR1 is MDHEN and CDR2 SYDVKM. The germline V and J ends were trimmed by 9 bases and 5 bases, with 16 bases remaining between them. The CDR3 runs to 14 residues. This chain's CDR3 is CASRGSWGTGELFF. CDR3 coding DNA: TGTGCCAGTCGGGGGTCTTGGGGAACCGGGGAGCTGTTTTTT.

This chain links TRBV2 with TRBJ1-2; 10 bases map to TRBD1. With V trimmed by 3 bases and J by 6 bases, 7 bases remained unmatched. In germline, CDR1 is SNHLY, CDR2 FYNNEI. The CDR3 is 15 amino acids. Here the CDR3 reads CASSELGQGVNGYTF. The CDR3 DNA sequence: TGTGCCAGCAGTGAGCTAGGACAGGGGGTTAATGGCTACACCTTC.

This clone was seen a handful of times. V and J are TRBV29-1 and TRBJ1-4; tentative D call: TRBD1 (6 bases). Germline CDR1 reads SQVTM; CDR2 reads ANQGSEA. The V gene lost 1 base and the J gene lost 8 bases, with 17 bases spanning the gap. The CDR3 sequence is 15 residues long. CDR3 loop: CSVEVGQGRREKLFF. CDR3 nucleotides: TGCAGCGTTGAAGTCGGTCAGGGGAGAAGGGAAAAACTGTTTTTT.

Note on this clone: This CDR3 is also generated by other DNA sequences in the sample. The chain uses TRBV30 and TRBJ2-2; possible D gene TRBD1, 5 bases. V was trimmed by 0 bases and J by 6 bases, leaving 5 bases between them. In germline, CDR1 is GTSNPN, CDR2 SVGIG (reference sequence). The CDR3 is 12 amino acids. In nucleotides, the CDR3 is TGTGCCTGGAGTGTGGGGCCCGGGGAGCTGTTTTTT. This sequence encodes CAWSVGPGELFF.

This chain uses TRBV5-6 with TRBJ1-4; possible D gene TRBD1, 5 bases. The CDR3 loop spans 14 amino acids. Trimming cost V 1 base and J 4 bases, with 8 bases left between them. The germline V gene has CDR1 SGHDT and CDR2 YYEEEE. Here the CDR3 DNA reads TGTGCCAGCAGCTTGAAGGGGTTTAATGAAAAACTGTTTTTT. It translates to CASSLKGFNEKLFF. The variable domain in full, with the rest retrieved from reference TRBV5-6 and TRBJ1-4, is DAGVTQSPTHLIKTRGQQVTLRCSPKSGHDTVSWYQQALGQGPQFIFQYYEEEERQRGNFPDRFSGHQFPNYSSELNVNALLLGDSALYLCASSLKGFNEKLFFGSGTQLSVL.

V gene TRBV27 combines with J gene TRBJ2-7; 7 bases fit TRBD1. The CDR3 is 13 residues long. V dropped 0 bases and J dropped 12; count of bases not matched to a gene: 8. From germline, CDR1 is MNHEY and CDR2 SMNVEV (reference sequence). CDR3 DNA: TGTGCCAGCAGTTTATCGTCCGGGACAGTTCGGTACTTC. Its translation: CASSLSSGTVRYF.

This rearrangement joins TRBV12-5 to TRBJ2-2; TRBD2 matches 8 bases. The germline V gene has CDR1 LGHNT and CDR2 FRNRAP. V was clipped by 3 bases and J by 5 bases; unmatched bases: 5. The length of the CDR3 is 15 residues. The CDR3 region has the DNA TGTGCTAGTGGTTTAAAGGCGGGGGGAACCGGGGAGCTGTTTTTT. Its protein product is CASGLKAGGTGELFF.

CDR3 DNA: TGTGCCAGCAGCCTTTGGGCAGAAGAGACCCAGTACTTC. Its protein product is CASSLWAEETQYF. The chain carries TRBV3-1 (or the pseudogene TRBV3-2) and TRBJ2-5; D unresolved. With 4 bases removed from V and 3 bases from J, the gap between germline ends came to 9 bases. The germline gives CDR1 LGHDT, CDR2 YNNKEL (reference sequence). CDR3 length: 13 residues.